This T cell receptor (beta chain) was profiled in a study of blood T cell repertoires in COVID-19. V was pared by 0 bases and J by 3 bases, with 9 bases between. The CDR3 spans 14 residues. Germline values: CDR1 SGHRS, CDR2 YFSETQ. The assay was immunoSEQ multiplex PCR, and TCRdb's table has in-frame clones only and misses some. The top ten clones hold approximately 25% of a sample with about 98,000 clones, around 80% of them seen once. The sequence derives from a man aged 65 to 79 with acute or convalescent COVID-19. The genes are TRBV5-1 and TRBJ1-1, with D uncertain. The specimen sequenced was peripheral blood. CDR3 region: CASSLESGYTEAFF. The CDR3 bases are TGCGCCAGCAGCTTGGAATCCGGGTACACTGAAGCTTTCTTT.